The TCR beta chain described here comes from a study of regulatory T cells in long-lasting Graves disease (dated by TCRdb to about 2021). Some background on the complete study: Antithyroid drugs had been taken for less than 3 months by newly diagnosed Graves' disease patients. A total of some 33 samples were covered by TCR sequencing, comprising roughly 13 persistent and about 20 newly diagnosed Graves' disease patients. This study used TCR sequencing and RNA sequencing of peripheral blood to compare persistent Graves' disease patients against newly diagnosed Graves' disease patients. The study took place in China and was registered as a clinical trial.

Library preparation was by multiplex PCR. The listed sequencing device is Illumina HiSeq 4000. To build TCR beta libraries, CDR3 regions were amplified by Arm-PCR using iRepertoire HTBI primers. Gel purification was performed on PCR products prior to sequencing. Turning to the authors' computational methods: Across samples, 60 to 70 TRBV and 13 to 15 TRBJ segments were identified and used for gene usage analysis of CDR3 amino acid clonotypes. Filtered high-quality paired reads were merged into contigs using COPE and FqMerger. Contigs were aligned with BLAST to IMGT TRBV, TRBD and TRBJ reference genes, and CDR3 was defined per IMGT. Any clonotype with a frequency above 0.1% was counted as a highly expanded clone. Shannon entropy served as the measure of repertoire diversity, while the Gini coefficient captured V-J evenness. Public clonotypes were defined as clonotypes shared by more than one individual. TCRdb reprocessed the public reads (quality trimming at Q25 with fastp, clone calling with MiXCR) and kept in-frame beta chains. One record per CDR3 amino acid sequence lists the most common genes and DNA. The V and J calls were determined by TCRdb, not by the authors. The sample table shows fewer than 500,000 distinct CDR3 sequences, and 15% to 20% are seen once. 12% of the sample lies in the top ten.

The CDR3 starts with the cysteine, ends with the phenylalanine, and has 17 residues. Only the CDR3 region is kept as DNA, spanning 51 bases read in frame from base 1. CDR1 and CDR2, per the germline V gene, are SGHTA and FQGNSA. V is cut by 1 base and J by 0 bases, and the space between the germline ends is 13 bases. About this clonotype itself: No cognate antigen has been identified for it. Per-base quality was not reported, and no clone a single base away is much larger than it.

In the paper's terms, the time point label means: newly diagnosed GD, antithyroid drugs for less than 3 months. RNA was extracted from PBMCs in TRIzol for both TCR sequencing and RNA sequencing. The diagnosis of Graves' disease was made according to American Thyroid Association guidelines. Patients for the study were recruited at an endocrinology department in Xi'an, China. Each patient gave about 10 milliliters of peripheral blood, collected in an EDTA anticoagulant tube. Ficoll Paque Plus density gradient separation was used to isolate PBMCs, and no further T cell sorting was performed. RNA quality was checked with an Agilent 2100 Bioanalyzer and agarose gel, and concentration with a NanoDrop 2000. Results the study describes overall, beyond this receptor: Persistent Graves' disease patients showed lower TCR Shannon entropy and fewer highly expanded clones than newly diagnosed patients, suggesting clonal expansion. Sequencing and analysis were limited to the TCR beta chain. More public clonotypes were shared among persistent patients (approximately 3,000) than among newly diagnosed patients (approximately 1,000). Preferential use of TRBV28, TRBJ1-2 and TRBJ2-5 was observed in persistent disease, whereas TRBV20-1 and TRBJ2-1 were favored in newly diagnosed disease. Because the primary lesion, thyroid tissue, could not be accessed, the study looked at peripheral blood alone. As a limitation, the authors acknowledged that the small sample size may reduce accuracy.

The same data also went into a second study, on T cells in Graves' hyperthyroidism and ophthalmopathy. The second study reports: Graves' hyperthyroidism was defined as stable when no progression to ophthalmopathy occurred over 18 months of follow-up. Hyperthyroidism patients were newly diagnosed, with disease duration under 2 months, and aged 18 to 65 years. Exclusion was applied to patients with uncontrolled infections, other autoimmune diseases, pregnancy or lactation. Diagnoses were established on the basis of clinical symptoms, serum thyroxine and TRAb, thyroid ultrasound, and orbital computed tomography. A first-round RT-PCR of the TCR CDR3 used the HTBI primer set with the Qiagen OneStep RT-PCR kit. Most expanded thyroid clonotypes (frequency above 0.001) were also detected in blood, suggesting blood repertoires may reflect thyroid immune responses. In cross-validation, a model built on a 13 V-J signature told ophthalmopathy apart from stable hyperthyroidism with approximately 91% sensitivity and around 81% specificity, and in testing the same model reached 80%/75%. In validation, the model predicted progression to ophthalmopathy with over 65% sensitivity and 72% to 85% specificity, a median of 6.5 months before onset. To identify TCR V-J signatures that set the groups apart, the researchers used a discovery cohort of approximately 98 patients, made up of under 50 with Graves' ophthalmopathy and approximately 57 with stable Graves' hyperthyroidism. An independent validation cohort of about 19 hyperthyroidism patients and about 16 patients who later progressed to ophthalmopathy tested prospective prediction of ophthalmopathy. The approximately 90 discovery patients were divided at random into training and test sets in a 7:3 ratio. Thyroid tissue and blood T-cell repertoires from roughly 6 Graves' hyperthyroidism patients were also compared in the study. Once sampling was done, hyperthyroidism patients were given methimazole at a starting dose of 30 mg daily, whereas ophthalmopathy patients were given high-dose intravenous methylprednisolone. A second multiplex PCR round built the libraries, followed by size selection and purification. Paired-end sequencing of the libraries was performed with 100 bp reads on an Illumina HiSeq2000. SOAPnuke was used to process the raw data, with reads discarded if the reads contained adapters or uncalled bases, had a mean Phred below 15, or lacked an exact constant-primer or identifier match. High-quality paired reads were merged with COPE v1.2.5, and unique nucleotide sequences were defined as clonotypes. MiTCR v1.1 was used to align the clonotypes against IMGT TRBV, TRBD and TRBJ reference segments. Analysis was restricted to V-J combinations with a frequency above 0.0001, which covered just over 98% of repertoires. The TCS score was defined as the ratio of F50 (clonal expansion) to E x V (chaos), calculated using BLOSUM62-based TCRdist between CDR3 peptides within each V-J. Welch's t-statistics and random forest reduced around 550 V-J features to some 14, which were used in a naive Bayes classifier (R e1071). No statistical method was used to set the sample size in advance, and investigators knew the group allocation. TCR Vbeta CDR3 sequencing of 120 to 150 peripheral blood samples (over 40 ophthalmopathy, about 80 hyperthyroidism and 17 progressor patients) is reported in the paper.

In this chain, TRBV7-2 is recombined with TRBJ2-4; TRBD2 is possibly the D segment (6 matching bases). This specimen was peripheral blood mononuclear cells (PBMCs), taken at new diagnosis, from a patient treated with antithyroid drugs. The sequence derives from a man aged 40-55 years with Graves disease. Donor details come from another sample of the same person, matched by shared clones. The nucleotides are TGTGCCAGCAGCTTAGAGCGGGCAACCCTAGCCAAAAACATTCAGTACTTC. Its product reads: CASSLERATLAKNIQYF.